This is a list of T cell receptor beta chains from one sample in a study of early T cells in non-severe SARS-CoV-2 infection. TCRdb independently ran MiXCR on the 5' RACE reads; one entry per CDR3 protein. The table shows approximately 48,000 distinct CDR3 sequences, with roughly 6% occurring only once. Sequenced material: whole blood, taken at baseline. These receptors were collected from an adult who was a healthcare worker with PCR-confirmed SARS-CoV-2 infection or an uninfected control (not recorded which). The CDR3 runs from the conserved cysteine through the conserved F or W. A D gene is named only where the DNA matches it firmly. Clone size is shown for a subset of rows, as once, few, many or a class of expanded clone.

CDR3aa	CDR3nt	j_gene	abundance	d_gene	v_gene
CASKRGQGTTEAFF	TGTGCCAGTAAGCGGGGGCAGGGGACCACTGAAGCTTTCTTT	TRBJ1-1	.	.	TRBV11-3
CASSQDRDSNTGELFF	TGCGCCAGCAGCCAAGATAGGGATTCGAACACCGGGGAGCTGTTTTTT	TRBJ2-2	.	.	TRBV4-3
CASSSRGSSYEQYF	TGTGCCAGCAGCTCCAGGGGAAGCTCCTACGAGCAGTACTTC	TRBJ2-7	many	.	TRBV13
CASSLFSYRTASTDTQYF	TGTGCCAGCAGCTTGTTTAGCTATCGGACGGCTAGCACAGATACGCAGTATTTT	TRBJ2-3	many	.	TRBV5-5
CASSLTFQETQYF	TGTGCCAGCAGCTTAACCTTCCAAGAGACCCAGTACTTC	TRBJ2-5	many	.	TRBV7-2
CASSRGGMNTGELFF	TGTGCCAGCAGCCGCGGGGGGATGAACACCGGGGAGCTGTTTTTT	TRBJ2-2	many	TRBD2	TRBV11-3
CASSLLGGATDTQYF	TGTGCCAGCAGCTTACTGGGGGGCGCGACAGATACGCAGTATTTT	TRBJ2-3	few	.	TRBV7-3
CASSQENVGSGANVLTF	TGCGCCAGCAGCCAAGAAAACGTGGGATCTGGGGCCAACGTCCTGACTTTC	TRBJ2-6	.	.	TRBV4-3
CASRRGGGNSPLHF	TGTGCCAGCAGAAGGGGGGGTGGCAATTCACCCCTCCACTTT	TRBJ1-6	many	.	TRBV7-2
CASSYSGFYEQYF	TGTGCCAGCAGTTACAGTGGTTTCTACGAGCAGTACTTC	TRBJ2-7	.	.	TRBV6-2/TRBV6-3
CATVLYYEQYF	TGTGCCACTGTACTATACTACGAGCAGTACTTC	TRBJ2-7	many	.	TRBV28
CASSLEGQGFYEQYF	TGTGCCAGCAGCTTAGAGGGACAGGGTTTCTACGAGCAGTACTTC	TRBJ2-7	many	TRBD1	TRBV7-2
CASSRNRDSYEQYF	TGTGCCAGCAGCCGAAACCGGGACTCCTACGAGCAGTACTTC	TRBJ2-7	many	.	TRBV11-2
CASSLRGRVEQYF	TGTGCCAGCAGTTTACGGGGGAGGGTGGAGCAGTACTTC	TRBJ2-7	few	TRBD2	TRBV12-3/TRBV12-4
CAATSELVILPGELFF	TGTGCCGCAACATCCGAACTAGTAATCCTCCCCGGGGAGCTGTTTTTT	TRBJ2-2	many	.	TRBV10-3
CASILRRGQGIYGYTF	TGTGCCAGCATTCTCCGGCGTGGACAGGGGATCTATGGCTACACCTTC	TRBJ1-2	.	TRBD1	TRBV6-2/TRBV6-3
CSAWDSQGSYEQYF	TGCAGTGCTTGGGATTCGCAGGGGTCCTACGAGCAGTACTTC	TRBJ2-7	many	.	TRBV20-1
CASSYSFVTNEKLFF	TGTGCCAGCAGTTACTCGTTCGTAACTAATGAAAAACTGTTTTTT	TRBJ1-4	many	.	TRBV6-5
CASSQEGAGTAFYEQYF	TGCGCCAGCAGCCAAGAGGGGGCCGGGACAGCGTTCTACGAGCAGTACTTC	TRBJ2-7	many	TRBD1	TRBV4-3
CASSQDIGYYEQYF	TGTGCCAGCAGCCAAGACATCGGGTACTACGAGCAGTACTTC	TRBJ2-7	many	.	TRBV4-2
CSASPRQGRTDTQYF	TGCAGTGCTTCCCCTCGACAGGGGAGGACAGATACGCAGTATTTT	TRBJ2-3	many	TRBD1	TRBV20-1
CASTKTDTQYF	TGTGCCAGCACCAAGACAGATACGCAGTATTTT	TRBJ2-3	many	.	TRBV7-2
CASSPLVPGRNTEAFF	TGTGCCAGCTCACCACTAGTTCCAGGGAGGAACACTGAAGCTTTCTTT	TRBJ1-1	many	.	TRBV18
CASNTGGTEAFF	TGTGCCAGTAACACAGGGGGCACTGAAGCTTTCTTT	TRBJ1-1	.	TRBD1	TRBV19
CASSLPNHEQYF	TGTGCCAGCAGCCTTCCAAACCACGAGCAGTACTTC	TRBJ2-7	many	.	TRBV3-1
CASSQTLAGGLGDNEQFF	TGTGCCAGCAGCCAGACACTAGCGGGGGGCCTGGGAGACAATGAGCAGTTCTTC	TRBJ2-1	few	TRBD2	TRBV7-6
CASSLVPGQGAVGSPLHF	TGTGCCAGCAGCTTAGTGCCGGGACAGGGGGCTGTCGGTTCACCCCTCCACTTT	TRBJ1-6	many	TRBD1	TRBV7-8
CASTRDNFQETQYF	TGTGCCAGTACTAGGGATAACTTTCAAGAGACCCAGTACTTC	TRBJ2-5	.	.	TRBV6-2/TRBV6-3
CASSYAGINYGYTF	TGTGCCAGCAGTTACGCGGGTATTAACTATGGCTACACCTTC	TRBJ1-2	.	.	TRBV6-6
CASSSPQGVDYGYTF	TGTGCCAGCAGTTCCCCACAGGGAGTCGACTATGGCTACACCTTC	TRBJ1-2	many	.	TRBV12-3/TRBV12-4
CASSYQHVEAFF	TGTGCCAGCAGCTACCAACACGTTGAAGCTTTCTTT	TRBJ1-1	many	.	TRBV5-5
CASSQGSQIVNQPQHF	TGTGCCAGCAGCCAAGGGTCCCAGATAGTTAATCAGCCCCAGCATTTT	TRBJ1-5	many	.	TRBV3-1
CASSLTVPPNYGYTF	TGCGCCAGCAGCCTGACAGTCCCGCCTAACTATGGCTACACCTTC	TRBJ1-2	.	.	TRBV5-1
CASSFKGRVDGIGELFF	TGTGCCAGCAGCTTTAAGGGGAGGGTTGACGGGATCGGGGAGCTGTTTTTT	TRBJ2-2	many	TRBD2	TRBV7-8
CASSFAGGRQPQHF	TGTGCCAGCAGTTTCGCAGGGGGTCGTCAGCCCCAGCATTTT	TRBJ1-5	many	TRBD1	TRBV12-3/TRBV12-4
CASSPGQPYEQYF	TGTGCCAGCTCACCGGGACAGCCCTACGAGCAGTACTTC	TRBJ2-7	many	TRBD1	TRBV18
CASTPYLTGDF	TGTGCCAGCACTCCTTACCTGACAGGGGACTTC	TRBJ1-2	few	TRBD1	TRBV12-3/TRBV12-4
CASSLAGGSNNEQFF	TGTGCCAGCAGTTTAGCGGGGGGGTCGAACAATGAGCAGTTCTTC	TRBJ2-1	few	TRBD2	TRBV12-3/TRBV12-4
CASSLRLGVYGYTF	TGTGCCAGCAGCCTCCGGTTGGGGGTCTATGGCTACACCTTC	TRBJ1-2	few	.	TRBV13